This entry lists 21 T cell receptor beta chains sequenced from one sample in a study of cytomegalovirus exposure and HLA in healthy donors. PCR used 60 Vbeta primers and 13 Jbeta primers. The method was immunoSEQ multiplex PCR; TCRdb's version includes in-frame clones alone and lacks a portion of them. The profile shows approximately 100,000 clones, around 74% of them singletons. Sequencing used PBMCs. Every receptor here comes from a male donor in good health and CMV-seronegative.

This clone has only a few counts. CDR3 DNA sequence: TGTGCCAGCAGCCCCGGGACAGGGCTTTACGAGCAGTACTTC. The encoded protein is CASSPGTGLYEQYF. The rearrangement links TRBV7-2 to TRBJ2-7; 9 positions match TRBD1. This CDR3 spans 14 amino acids. The junction had 6 bases not matched to a gene; V was cut back by 5 bases and J by 4 bases. From germline, CDR1 is SGHTA and CDR2 FQGNSA.

The chain has TRBV7-8 and TRBJ2-7; TRBD2 aligns across 8 bases. Per germline, CDR1 SGHVS and CDR2 FQNEAQ. V lost 6 bases to trimming and J lost 0 bases; unmatched junction nucleotides: 7. The CDR3 is 15 residues long. This chain's CDR3 is CASSFLAGSSYEQYF. The CDR3 coding sequence is TGTGCCAGCAGTTTTTTAGCGGGGAGCTCCTACGAGCAGTACTTC.

This rearrangement joins TRBV28 to TRBJ1-4; D is possibly TRBD1 (5 bases). V lost 1 base, J lost 7 bases, and 10 bases lay in between. CDR1 is MDHEN and CDR2 is SYDVKM in the germline V gene. This CDR3 spans 14 amino acids. CDR3 loop: CASSLSREVEKLFF. The CDR3 region has the DNA TGTGCCAGCAGTTTATCCAGGGAGGTTGAAAAACTGTTTTTT.

The gene calls are TRBV27 and TRBJ2-5, with unresolved D. CDR3 length: 10 residues. Per germline, CDR1 MNHEY and CDR2 SMNVEV (reference sequence). V lost 6 bases to trimming and J lost 5 bases, with 4 bases between them. In DNA, the CDR3 is TGTGCCAGCAGATATGAGACCCAGTACTTC. Translating it yields CASRYETQYF.

CDR3 loop: CASSFGGLAESYEQYF. The CDR3, as DNA: TGTGCCAGCAGCTTTGGGGGACTAGCGGAATCCTACGAGCAGTACTTC. The chain uses TRBV13 and TRBJ2-7, with 11 bases that match TRBD2. The CDR3 sequence is 16 residues long. Germline-derived CDR1 and CDR2 are PRHDT and FYEKMQ (reference sequence). V lost 3 bases, J lost 1 base, and 5 bases stayed unmatched.

The chain employs TRBV27 and TRBJ2-7, with D unclear. The CDR3 is 14 residues long. Germline V gene lookup returns CDR1 MNHEY and CDR2 SMNVEV (reference sequence). Trimming took 7 bases from V and 2 from J, leaving 15 bases between them. For the CDR3, the DNA is TGTGCCAGCATGATTGGAGCGAGTGCCTACGAGCAGTACTTC. It specifies CASMIGASAYEQYF.

This sequence joins TRBV7-9 and TRBJ2-7; tentative D call: TRBD2 (6 bases). CDR1 and CDR2 (germline): SEHNR, FQNEAQ (reference sequence). This CDR3 is 14 amino acids long. V was pared by 5 bases and J by 3 bases, with 14 bases between. The CDR3 DNA is TGTGCCAGCAGCGCGGGACTGGGGATCTACGAGCAGTACTTC. Its translation is CASSAGLGIYEQYF.

This sequence joins TRBV7-8 and TRBJ2-7; 8 bases map to TRBD1. This CDR3 has 15 residues. Trimming removed 5 bases from V and 0 bases from J; junction bases left unmatched: 6. CDR1 is SGHVS and CDR2 is FQNEAQ in the germline V gene. The CDR3 DNA follows: TGTGCCAGCAGCCAAAGACAGGGGCCCTCCTACGAGCAGTACTTC. Protein: CASSQRQGPSYEQYF.

This rearrangement joins TRBV28 to TRBJ1-5, with D unclear. The V gene lost 8 bases and the J gene lost 4 bases, with 9 bases spanning the gap. Germline values: CDR1 MDHEN, CDR2 SYDVKM. There are 12 residues in the CDR3. The CDR3 nucleotides read TGTGCCAGCCTACGGAGTAATCAGCCCCAGCATTTT. Protein sequence: CASLRSNQPQHF.

CDR3 region: CASSVASGSWDTQYF. DNA for the CDR3: TGTGCCAGCAGCGTAGCGAGCGGGAGTTGGGATACGCAGTATTTT. V and J are TRBV9 and TRBJ2-3, with 8 bases identical to TRBD2. This CDR3 has 15 residues. Germline CDR1 SGDLS, CDR2 YYNGEE. The ends lost 0 bases at V and 6 bases at J; junction bases unmatched: 6.

The chain is built from TRBV11-2 and TRBJ1-2, with 9 nucleotides matching TRBD1. This CDR3 has 14 residues. Germline CDR1 reads SGHAT; CDR2 reads FQNNGV. V lost 0 bases and J lost 8; bases outside the gene matches: 4. CDR3 amino acids: CASSLERTGEGYTF. CDR3 in DNA: TGTGCCAGCAGCTTAGAACGGACAGGGGAAGGCTACACCTTC.

The V call is TRBV9, the J call TRBJ2-3; no clear D. Germline V lookup: CDR1 SGDLS, CDR2 YYNGEE. Trimming pared 2 bases from V and 0 bases from J, leaving 16 bases between. The CDR3 extends over 17 amino acids. The CDR3 loop is CASSVSGGGASTDTQYF. The CDR3 DNA follows: TGTGCCAGCAGCGTGTCCGGTGGCGGAGCTAGCACAGATACGCAGTATTTT.

The chain recombines TRBV6-5 with TRBJ2-7, with 7 bases matching TRBD1. The CDR3 is 13 amino acids. With 6 bases clipped from V and 2 bases from J, the junction kept 4 bases outside the gene matches. The germline V gene encodes CDR1 MNHEY and CDR2 SVGAGI. CDR3 DNA: TGTGCCAGCAGACGGACAGGAACCTACGAGCAGTACTTC. Protein sequence: CASRRTGTYEQYF.

The chain recombines TRBV7-3 with TRBJ2-1; D gene ambiguous. Germline CDR1 reads SGHTA; CDR2 reads FQGTGA. V was trimmed by 3 bases and J by 6 bases, leaving 9 bases between them. The CDR3 sequence is 13 residues long. The CDR3 coding sequence is TGTGCCAGCAGCTTTTCTAGATCCAATGAGCAGTTCTTC. It yields the protein CASSFSRSNEQFF.

The gene calls are TRBV5-6 and TRBJ1-6; D call uncertain. In germline, CDR1 is SGHDT, CDR2 YYEEEE. V was shortened by 0 bases and J by 7 bases, with 14 bases between the two germline ends. There are 16 residues in the CDR3. The CDR3 DNA reads TGTGCCAGCAGCTTGGTTAGTTCAGTCGGGAATTCACCCCTCCACTTT. It yields the protein CASSLVSSVGNSPLHF. Based on the CDR3 plus reference TRBV5-6 and TRBJ1-6, the full variable domain is DAGVTQSPTHLIKTRGQQVTLRCSPKSGHDTVSWYQQALGQGPQFIFQYYEEEERQRGNFPDRFSGHQFPNYSSELNVNALLLGDSALYLCASSLVSSVGNSPLHFGNGTRLTVT.

Only a few counts were recorded for this clone. This chain uses TRBV7-6 with TRBJ2-7; tentatively, D is TRBD2 (6 bases). Germline assignment: CDR1 SGHVS and CDR2 FNYEAQ. This CDR3 spans 14 amino acids. V shed 1 base and J shed 7 bases, with 14 bases lying between them. The CDR3 DNA is TGTGCCAGCAGCTTAGAATCCCTCGCGGGGGAGCAGTACTTC. Its translation is CASSLESLAGEQYF.

This clone was observed a handful of times. An end of the junction does not agree with germline; a read error may underlie this. The chain recombines TRBV9 with TRBJ1-5; TRBD1 matches at 8 bases. The CDR3 runs to 14 residues. CDR1 is SGDLS and CDR2 is YYNGEE in the germline V gene. CDR3 coding DNA: TGTGCCAGCAGGGTAGGACAGGGAAGGCAGCCCCAGCATTTT. This codes for CASRVGQGRQPQHF.

The chain uses TRBV7-2 and TRBJ1-2; TRBD1 agrees at 8 bases. V shed 5 bases, J shed 8 bases, and the junction held 10 bases outside the gene matches. CDR3 length: 14 residues. Germline CDR1 reads SGHTA; CDR2 reads FQGNSA. CDR3 in amino acids: CASSLRAGGRGYTF. Written as DNA, the CDR3 is TGTGCCAGCAGCCTCCGGGCAGGGGGCCGCGGCTACACCTTC.

The chain couples TRBV6-5 to TRBJ2-5; D unresolved. The last part of the DNA fits TRBJ2-7 better; the J call may be wrong. The germline V gene has CDR1 MNHEY and CDR2 SVGAGI. CDR3 length equals 16 residues. The CDR3 here is CASSYSSGRPSYEQYF. The CDR3 DNA is TGTGCCAGCAGTTACTCGTCTGGGCGTCCCTCCTACGAGCAGTACTTC.

This chain connects TRBV28 to TRBJ1-5; the D is unclear. The CDR3 has 13 residues. V was trimmed by 5 bases and J by 2 bases, leaving 7 bases between them. Germline CDR1 and CDR2: MDHEN and SYDVKM. The CDR3 coding sequence is TGTGCCAGCAGTCCCCCCGGCAATCAGCCCCAGCATTTT. It codes for CASSPPGNQPQHF.

This chain joins TRBV6-6 and TRBJ2-2; a weak D match, TRBD1 (6 bases). This CDR3 has 15 residues. Germline lookup yields CDR1 MNHNY and CDR2 SVGAGI (reference sequence). V lost 5 bases and J lost 7, with 17 bases in between. The CDR3 nucleotides read TGTGCCAGCAGTAAGACCCAGGGGATGAGCGGGGAGCTGTTTTTT. Its translation is CASSKTQGMSGELFF.